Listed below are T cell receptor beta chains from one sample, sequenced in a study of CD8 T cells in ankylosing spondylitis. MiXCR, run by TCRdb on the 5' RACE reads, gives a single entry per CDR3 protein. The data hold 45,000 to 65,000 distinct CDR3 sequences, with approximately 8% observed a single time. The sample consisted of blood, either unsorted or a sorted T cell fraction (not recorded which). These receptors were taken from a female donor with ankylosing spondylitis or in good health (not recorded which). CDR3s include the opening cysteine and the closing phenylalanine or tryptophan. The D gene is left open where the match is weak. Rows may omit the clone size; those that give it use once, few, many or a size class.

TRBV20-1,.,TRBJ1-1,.,CSATRGSNTEAFF,TGCAGTGCTACTAGGGGTTCGAACACTGAAGCTTTCTTT
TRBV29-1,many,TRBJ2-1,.,CSVEDSLYNEQFF,TGCAGCGTTGAGGACAGCTTATACAATGAGCAGTTCTTC
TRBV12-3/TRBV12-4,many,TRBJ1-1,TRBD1,CASSDGQDNEAFF,TGTGCCAGCAGCGACGGACAGGATAATGAAGCTTTCTTT
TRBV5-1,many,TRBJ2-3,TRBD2,CASSPRGRVVTDTQYF,TGCGCCAGCAGTCCGCGGGGGAGAGTTGTCACAGATACGCAGTATTTT
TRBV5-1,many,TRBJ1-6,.,CASSLLTDSPLHF,TGCGCCAGCAGCTTGCTGACAGATTCACCCCTCCACTTT
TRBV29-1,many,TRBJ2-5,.,CSVEDPRGIQIETQYF,TGCAGCGTTGAAGATCCTAGGGGAATTCAAATAGAGACCCAGTACTTC
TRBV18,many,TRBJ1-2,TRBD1,CASSPGTVNYGYTF,TGTGCCAGCTCACCAGGGACAGTTAACTATGGCTACACCTTC
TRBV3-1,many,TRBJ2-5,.,CASSQDSGQETQYF,TGTGCCAGCAGCCAAGATAGCGGCCAAGAGACCCAGTACTTC
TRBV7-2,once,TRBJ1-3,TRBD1,CASSLEQGVNTIYF,TGTGCCAGCAGCTTAGAACAGGGGGTAAACACCATATATTTT
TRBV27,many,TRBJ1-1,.,CASSLWVSNTEAFF,TGTGCCAGCAGTTTATGGGTCTCGAACACTGAAGCTTTCTTT
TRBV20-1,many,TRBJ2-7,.,CSARVPAEGYEQYF,TGCAGTGCTAGAGTACCCGCGGAGGGCTACGAGCAGTACTTC
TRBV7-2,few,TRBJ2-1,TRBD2,CAIPVGVRGSSYNEQFF,TGTGCCATCCCCGTCGGGGTGCGGGGGAGCTCCTACAATGAGCAGTTCTTC
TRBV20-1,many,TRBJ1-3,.,CSARKGSGNTIYF,TGCAGTGCTAGAAAAGGCTCTGGAAACACCATATATTTT
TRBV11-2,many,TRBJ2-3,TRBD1,CASRQDQRRTGASTDTQYF,TGTGCCAGCAGGCAAGATCAAAGGCGGACAGGGGCCAGCACAGATACGCAGTATTTT
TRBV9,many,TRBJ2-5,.,CASSDRDSLGTQYF,TGTGCCAGCAGCGACCGGGACTCACTCGGGACCCAGTACTTC
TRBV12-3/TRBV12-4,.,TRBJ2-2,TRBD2,CAICLFRGRLAGGTGELFF,TGTGCCATCTGTTTGTTCAGGGGCCGACTAGCGGGGGGCACCGGGGAGCTGTTTTTT
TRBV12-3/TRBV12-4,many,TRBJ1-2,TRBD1,CASSFIRGRGYTF,TGTGCCAGCAGTTTCATCAGGGGGCGAGGCTACACCTTC
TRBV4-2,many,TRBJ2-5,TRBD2,CASSQISGGVETQYF,TGTGCCAGCAGCCAAATTAGCGGGGGAGTGGAGACCCAGTACTTC
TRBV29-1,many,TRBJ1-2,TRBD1,CSVEKDRGYGYTF,TGCAGCGTTGAGAAGGACAGGGGCTATGGCTACACCTTC
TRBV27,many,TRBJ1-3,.,CASKQVSGNTIYF,TGTGCCTCTAAACAGGTCTCTGGAAACACCATATATTTT
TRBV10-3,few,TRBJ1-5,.,CAISDIGGADSNQPQHF,TGTGCCATCAGTGATATTGGGGGCGCCGATAGCAATCAGCCCCAGCATTTT
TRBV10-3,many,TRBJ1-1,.,CAIRDSRVNTEAFF,TGTGCCATCAGGGACAGTCGGGTAAACACTGAAGCTTTCTTT
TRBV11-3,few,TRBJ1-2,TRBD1,CASSLRQGFGYTF,TGTGCCAGCAGCTTGAGACAGGGTTTTGGCTACACCTTC
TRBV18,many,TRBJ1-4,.,CASSPGFSAKNEKLFF,TGTGCCAGCTCACCAGGGTTTTCAGCAAAGAATGAAAAACTGTTTTTT
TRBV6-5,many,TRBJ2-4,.,CASSSLRAREAIQYF,TGTGCCAGCAGTTCCCTCCGGGCCAGGGAGGCCATTCAGTACTTC
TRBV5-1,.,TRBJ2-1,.,CASSPLSSYNEQFF,TGCGCCAGCAGCCCACTGAGTTCCTACAATGAGCAGTTCTTC
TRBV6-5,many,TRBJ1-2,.,CASSYSRPPTNYGYTF,TGTGCCAGCAGTTACTCGAGACCTCCCACTAACTATGGCTACACCTTC
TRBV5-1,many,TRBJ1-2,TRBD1,CASRPTGASGYTF,TGCGCCAGCAGGCCTACAGGGGCAAGCGGCTACACCTTC
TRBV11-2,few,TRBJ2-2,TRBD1,CASSLQTGGNTGELFF,TGTGCCAGCAGCTTACAGACAGGGGGGAACACCGGGGAGCTGTTTTTT
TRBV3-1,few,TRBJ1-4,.,CASRHPKNGEKLFF,TGTGCCAGCAGACATCCTAAAAACGGTGAAAAACTGTTTTTT